A selection of T cell receptor beta chains follows, all from one sample in a study of shared clonotypes between healthy human individuals. Assay: immunoSEQ multiplex PCR; the TCRdb copy retains only in-frame clones and omits some. The sample comprises a few million clones, more than 80% of which are singletons, and over 0.12% rests with the top ten. Sequencing input: naive CD4+ T cells sorted from blood. These receptors came from a young man in good health. CDR3s include the opening cysteine and the closing phenylalanine or tryptophan. D genes are given only for firm matches. Rows may omit the clone size; those that give it use once, few, many or a size class.

J gene: TRBJ2-7
D gene: TRBD2
clone size: NA
V gene: TRBV30
CDR3 protein: CAWRLAGVLEQYF
CDR3 DNA: TGTGCCTGGAGACTAGCGGGAGTTCTCGAGCAGTACTTC

J gene: TRBJ2-1
D gene: TRBD2
clone size: NA
V gene: TRBV7-2
CDR3 protein: CASSWKGTSGNNEQFF
CDR3 DNA: TGTGCCAGCAGCTGGAAAGGTACTAGCGGGAACAATGAGCAGTTCTTC

J gene: TRBJ2-2
D gene: NA
clone size: NA
V gene: TRBV4-1
CDR3 protein: CASSQAGLAGNTGELFF
CDR3 DNA: TGCGCCAGCAGCCAAGCGGGTTTGGCGGGAAACACCGGGGAGCTGTTTTTT

J gene: TRBJ2-4
D gene: NA
clone size: NA
V gene: TRBV11-2
CDR3 protein: CASSLVAAKNIQYF
CDR3 DNA: TGTGCCAGCAGCTTAGTGGCAGCCAAAAACATTCAGTACTTC

J gene: TRBJ2-3
D gene: NA
clone size: NA
V gene: TRBV6-4
CDR3 protein: CASLGDTQYF
CDR3 DNA: TGTGCCAGCCTAGGAGATACGCAGTATTTT

J gene: TRBJ1-5
D gene: NA
clone size: NA
V gene: TRBV5-1
CDR3 protein: CASSLVGTRNQPQHF
CDR3 DNA: TGCGCCAGCAGCTTGGTAGGCACTCGCAATCAGCCCCAGCATTTT

J gene: TRBJ2-5
D gene: NA
clone size: NA
V gene: TRBV13
CDR3 protein: CASSQGVALGETQYF
CDR3 DNA: TGTGCCAGCAGCCAAGGGGTGGCCCTGGGGGAGACCCAGTACTTC

J gene: TRBJ1-2
D gene: NA
clone size: NA
V gene: TRBV27
CDR3 protein: CASSYGRGYGYTF
CDR3 DNA: TGTGCCAGCAGTTACGGCAGGGGCTATGGCTACACCTTC

J gene: TRBJ2-3
D gene: NA
clone size: NA
V gene: TRBV18
CDR3 protein: CASSPPGGADTQYF
CDR3 DNA: TGTGCCAGCTCCCCTCCCGGGGGCGCGGATACGCAGTATTTT

J gene: TRBJ1-1
D gene: NA
clone size: NA
V gene: TRBV4-1
CDR3 protein: CASSPPDRLNTEAFF
CDR3 DNA: TGCGCCAGCAGCCCCCCAGACAGGCTGAACACTGAAGCTTTCTTT

J gene: TRBJ1-1
D gene: NA
clone size: NA
V gene: TRBV6-6
CDR3 protein: CASSSSGGNTEAFF
CDR3 DNA: TGTGCCAGCAGTAGCTCGGGGGGGAACACTGAAGCTTTCTTT

J gene: TRBJ2-2
D gene: NA
clone size: NA
V gene: TRBV4-1
CDR3 protein: CASSHILRDRELFF
CDR3 DNA: TGCGCCAGCAGCCACATCCTCAGGGACCGGGAGCTGTTTTTT

J gene: TRBJ2-5
D gene: TRBD2
clone size: NA
V gene: TRBV5-1
CDR3 protein: CASSLALAVQETQYF
CDR3 DNA: TGCGCCAGCAGCTTGGCACTAGCGGTACAAGAGACCCAGTACTTC

J gene: TRBJ2-4
D gene: TRBD2
clone size: NA
V gene: TRBV6-5
CDR3 protein: CARVLAGSAKNIQYF
CDR3 DNA: TGTGCCAGGGTTCTAGCGGGATCAGCCAAAAACATTCAGTACTTC

J gene: TRBJ1-6
D gene: TRBD1
clone size: NA
V gene: TRBV5-1
CDR3 protein: CASSLETGQGASPLHF
CDR3 DNA: TGCGCCAGCAGCTTGGAGACTGGGCAGGGGGCCTCACCCCTCCACTTT

J gene: TRBJ1-3
D gene: NA
clone size: NA
V gene: TRBV7-2
CDR3 protein: CASSLWGALTGNTIYF
CDR3 DNA: TGTGCCAGCAGCTTATGGGGGGCTCTAACTGGAAACACCATATATTTT

J gene: TRBJ2-3
D gene: TRBD2
clone size: NA
V gene: TRBV6-5
CDR3 protein: CASSSGLAGLPDTQYF
CDR3 DNA: TGTGCCAGCAGTTCGGGACTAGCGGGTCTTCCCGATACGCAGTATTTT

J gene: TRBJ1-1
D gene: TRBD1
clone size: NA
V gene: TRBV6-1
CDR3 protein: CASSLTGGTEAFF
CDR3 DNA: TGTGCCAGCAGCCTCACAGGGGGAACTGAAGCTTTCTTT

J gene: TRBJ1-6
D gene: TRBD1
clone size: few
V gene: TRBV6-6
CDR3 protein: CATAGQPGSPLHF
CDR3 DNA: TGTGCCACCGCGGGACAGCCGGGTTCACCCCTCCACTTT

J gene: TRBJ1-4
D gene: NA
clone size: NA
V gene: TRBV7-9
CDR3 protein: CASSLSRGRDEKLFF
CDR3 DNA: TGTGCCAGCAGCTTATCCCGGGGGCGCGATGAAAAACTGTTTTTT

J gene: TRBJ2-3
D gene: NA
clone size: NA
V gene: TRBV11-3
CDR3 protein: CASSGTTDTQYF
CDR3 DNA: TGTGCCAGCAGCGGGACTACAGATACGCAGTATTTT

J gene: TRBJ1-2
D gene: NA
clone size: NA
V gene: TRBV18
CDR3 protein: CASSNLRGPYLTNYGYTF
CDR3 DNA: TGTGCCAGCTCAAATTTGAGGGGACCTTACCTGACTAACTATGGCTACACCTTC